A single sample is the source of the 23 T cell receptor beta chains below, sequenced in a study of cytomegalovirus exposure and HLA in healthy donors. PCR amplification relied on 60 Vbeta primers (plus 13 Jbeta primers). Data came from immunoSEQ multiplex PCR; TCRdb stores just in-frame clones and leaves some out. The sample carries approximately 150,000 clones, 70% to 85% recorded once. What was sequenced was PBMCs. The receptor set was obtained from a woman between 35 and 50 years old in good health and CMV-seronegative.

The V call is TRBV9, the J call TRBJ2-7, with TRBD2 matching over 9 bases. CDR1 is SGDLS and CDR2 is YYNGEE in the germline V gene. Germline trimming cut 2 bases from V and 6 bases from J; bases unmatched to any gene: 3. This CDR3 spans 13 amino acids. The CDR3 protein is CASSVSGSGEQYF. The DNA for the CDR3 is TGTGCCAGCAGCGTTAGCGGGAGTGGCGAGCAGTACTTC.

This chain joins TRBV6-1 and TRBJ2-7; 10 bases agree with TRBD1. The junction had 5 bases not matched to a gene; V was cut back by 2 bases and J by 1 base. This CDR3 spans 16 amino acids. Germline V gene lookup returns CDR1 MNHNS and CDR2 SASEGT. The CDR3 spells CASSENPGQGSYEQYF. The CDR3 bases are TGTGCCAGCAGTGAAAACCCGGGACAGGGGTCCTACGAGCAGTACTTC.

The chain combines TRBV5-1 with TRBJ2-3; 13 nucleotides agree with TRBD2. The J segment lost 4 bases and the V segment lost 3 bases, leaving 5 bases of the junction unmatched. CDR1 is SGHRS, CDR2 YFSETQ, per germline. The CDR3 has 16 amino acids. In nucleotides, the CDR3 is TGCGCCAGCAGCTCCCGGACTAGCGGGAGTGCAGATACGCAGTATTTT. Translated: CASSSRTSGSADTQYF.

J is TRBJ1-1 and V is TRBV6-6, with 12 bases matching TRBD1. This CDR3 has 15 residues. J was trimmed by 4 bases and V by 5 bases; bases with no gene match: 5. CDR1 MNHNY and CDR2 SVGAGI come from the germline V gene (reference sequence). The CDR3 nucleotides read TGTGCCAGCAGTGCCCGGGACAGGGGGCCCACTGAAGCTTTCTTT. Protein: CASSARDRGPTEAFF.

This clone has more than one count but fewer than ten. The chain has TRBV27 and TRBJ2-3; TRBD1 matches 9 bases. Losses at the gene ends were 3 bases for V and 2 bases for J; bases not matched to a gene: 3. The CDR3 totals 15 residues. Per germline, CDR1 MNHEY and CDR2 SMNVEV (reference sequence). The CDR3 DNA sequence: TGTGCCAGCAGTTTTGGACAGGGGATCACAGATACGCAGTATTTT. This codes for CASSFGQGITDTQYF.

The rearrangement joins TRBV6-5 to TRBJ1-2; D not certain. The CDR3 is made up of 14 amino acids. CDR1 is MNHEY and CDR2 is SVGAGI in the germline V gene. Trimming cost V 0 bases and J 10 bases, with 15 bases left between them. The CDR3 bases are TGTGCCAGCAGTTACTCGAGTTTGTCGGAGGCCTACACCTTC. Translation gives CASSYSSLSEAYTF.

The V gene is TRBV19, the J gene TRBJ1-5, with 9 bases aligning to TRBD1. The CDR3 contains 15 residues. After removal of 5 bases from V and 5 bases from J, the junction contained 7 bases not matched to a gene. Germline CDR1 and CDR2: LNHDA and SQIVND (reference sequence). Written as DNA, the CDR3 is TGTGCCAGTAGTTTGGGGACAGGGAGGGATCAGCCCCAGCATTTT. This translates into CASSLGTGRDQPQHF.

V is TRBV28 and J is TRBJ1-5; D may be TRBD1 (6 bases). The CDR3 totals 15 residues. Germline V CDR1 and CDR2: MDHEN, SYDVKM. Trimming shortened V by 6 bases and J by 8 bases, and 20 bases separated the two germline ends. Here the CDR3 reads CASSLQGRGHKPQHF. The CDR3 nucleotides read TGTGCCAGCAGCCTACAGGGTCGGGGTCATAAGCCCCAGCATTTT.

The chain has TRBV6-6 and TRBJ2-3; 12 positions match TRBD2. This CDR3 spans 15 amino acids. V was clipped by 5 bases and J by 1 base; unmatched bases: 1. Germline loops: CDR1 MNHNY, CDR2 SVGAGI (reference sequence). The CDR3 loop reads CASSRLAGGTDTQYF. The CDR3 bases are TGTGCCAGCAGTCGACTAGCGGGGGGCACAGATACGCAGTATTTT.

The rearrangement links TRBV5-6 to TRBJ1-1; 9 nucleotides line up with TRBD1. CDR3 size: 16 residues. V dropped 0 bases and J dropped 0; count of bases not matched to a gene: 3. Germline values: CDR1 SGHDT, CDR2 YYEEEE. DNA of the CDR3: TGTGCCAGCAGCTTGGGGACAGGGGTGATGAACACTGAAGCTTTCTTT. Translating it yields CASSLGTGVMNTEAFF.

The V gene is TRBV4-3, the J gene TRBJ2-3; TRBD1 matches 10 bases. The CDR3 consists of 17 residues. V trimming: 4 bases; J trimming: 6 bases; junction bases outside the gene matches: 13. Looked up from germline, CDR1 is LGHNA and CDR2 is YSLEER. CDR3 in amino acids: CASSLTRQGAGTDTQYF. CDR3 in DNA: TGCGCCAGCAGCCTAACGAGACAGGGGGCGGGTACGGATACGCAGTATTTT.

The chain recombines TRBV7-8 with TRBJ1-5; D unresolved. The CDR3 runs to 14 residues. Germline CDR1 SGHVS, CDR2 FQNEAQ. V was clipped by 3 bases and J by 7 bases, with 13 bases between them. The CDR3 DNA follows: TGTGCCAGCAGCTTTGGAGGAAAAGACCAGCCCCAGCATTTT. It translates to CASSFGGKDQPQHF.

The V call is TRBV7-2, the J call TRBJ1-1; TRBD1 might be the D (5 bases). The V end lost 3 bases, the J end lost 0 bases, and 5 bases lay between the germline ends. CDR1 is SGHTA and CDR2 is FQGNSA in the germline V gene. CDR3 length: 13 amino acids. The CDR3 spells CASSLDMNTEAFF. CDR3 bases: TGTGCCAGCAGCTTGGACATGAACACTGAAGCTTTCTTT.

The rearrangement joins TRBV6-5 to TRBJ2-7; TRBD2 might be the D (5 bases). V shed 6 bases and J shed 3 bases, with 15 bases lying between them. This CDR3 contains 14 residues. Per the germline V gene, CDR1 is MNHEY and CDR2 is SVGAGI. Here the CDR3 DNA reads TGTGCCAGCAGAAGGCGGGCCCAGTTCTACGAGCAGTACTTC. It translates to CASRRRAQFYEQYF.

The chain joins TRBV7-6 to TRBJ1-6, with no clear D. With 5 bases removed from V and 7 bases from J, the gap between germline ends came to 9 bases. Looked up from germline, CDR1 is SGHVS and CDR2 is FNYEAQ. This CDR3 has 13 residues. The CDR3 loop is CASSHARNSPLHF. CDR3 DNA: TGTGCCAGCAGCCACGCGAGGAATTCACCCCTCCACTTT.

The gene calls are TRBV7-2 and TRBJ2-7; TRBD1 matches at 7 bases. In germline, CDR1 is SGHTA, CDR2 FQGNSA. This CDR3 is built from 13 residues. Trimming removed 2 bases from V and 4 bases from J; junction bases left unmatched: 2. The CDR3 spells CASSLSGGYEQYF. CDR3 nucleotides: TGTGCCAGCAGCTTATCAGGGGGATACGAGCAGTACTTC.

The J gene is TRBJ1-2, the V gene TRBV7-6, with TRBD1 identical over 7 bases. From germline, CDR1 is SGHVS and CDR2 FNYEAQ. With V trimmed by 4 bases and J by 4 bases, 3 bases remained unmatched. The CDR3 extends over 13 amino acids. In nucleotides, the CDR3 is TGTGCCAGCAGCTCCGGGACAGTCTATGGCTACACCTTC. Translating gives CASSSGTVYGYTF.

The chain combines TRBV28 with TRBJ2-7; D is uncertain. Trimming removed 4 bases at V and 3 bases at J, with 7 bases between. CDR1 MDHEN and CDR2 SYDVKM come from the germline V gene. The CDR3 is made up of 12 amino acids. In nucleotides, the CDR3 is TGTGCCAGCAGTTCCCCATTCTACGAGCAGTACTTC. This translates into CASSSPFYEQYF.

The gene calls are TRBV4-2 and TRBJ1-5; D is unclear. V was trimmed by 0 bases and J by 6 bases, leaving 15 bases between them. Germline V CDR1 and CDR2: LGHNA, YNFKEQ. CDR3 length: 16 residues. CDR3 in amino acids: CASSQDQAPRGQPQHF. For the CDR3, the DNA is TGTGCCAGCAGCCAAGATCAGGCTCCGCGGGGTCAGCCCCAGCATTTT.

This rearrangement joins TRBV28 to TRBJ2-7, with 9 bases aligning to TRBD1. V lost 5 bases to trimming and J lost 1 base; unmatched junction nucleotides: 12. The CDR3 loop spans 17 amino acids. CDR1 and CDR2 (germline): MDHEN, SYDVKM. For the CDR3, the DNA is TGTGCCAGCAGTCTACAGAAGTTCGGACAGGGGTCCTACGAGCAGTACTTC. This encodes CASSLQKFGQGSYEQYF.

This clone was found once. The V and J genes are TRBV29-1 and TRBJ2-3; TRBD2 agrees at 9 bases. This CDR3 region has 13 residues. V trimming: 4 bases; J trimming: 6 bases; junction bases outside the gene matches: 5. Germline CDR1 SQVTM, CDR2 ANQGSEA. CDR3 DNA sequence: TGCAGCGTTGGCGGGAGGGCCGTGGATACGCAGTATTTT. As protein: CSVGGRAVDTQYF.

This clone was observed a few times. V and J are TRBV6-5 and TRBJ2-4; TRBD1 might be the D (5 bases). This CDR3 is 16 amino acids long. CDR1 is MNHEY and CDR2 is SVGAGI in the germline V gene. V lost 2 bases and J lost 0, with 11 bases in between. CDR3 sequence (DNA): TGTGCCAGCAGTTACGACAGCTATTTAGCCAAAAACATTCAGTACTTC. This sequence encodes CASSYDSYLAKNIQYF.

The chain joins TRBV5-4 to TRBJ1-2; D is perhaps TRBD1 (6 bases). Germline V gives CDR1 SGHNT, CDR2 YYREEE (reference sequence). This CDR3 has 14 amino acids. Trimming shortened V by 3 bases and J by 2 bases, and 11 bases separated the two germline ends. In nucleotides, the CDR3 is TGTGCCAGCAGCTCCAGGGGCAAGAACTATGGCTACACCTTC. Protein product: CASSSRGKNYGYTF.